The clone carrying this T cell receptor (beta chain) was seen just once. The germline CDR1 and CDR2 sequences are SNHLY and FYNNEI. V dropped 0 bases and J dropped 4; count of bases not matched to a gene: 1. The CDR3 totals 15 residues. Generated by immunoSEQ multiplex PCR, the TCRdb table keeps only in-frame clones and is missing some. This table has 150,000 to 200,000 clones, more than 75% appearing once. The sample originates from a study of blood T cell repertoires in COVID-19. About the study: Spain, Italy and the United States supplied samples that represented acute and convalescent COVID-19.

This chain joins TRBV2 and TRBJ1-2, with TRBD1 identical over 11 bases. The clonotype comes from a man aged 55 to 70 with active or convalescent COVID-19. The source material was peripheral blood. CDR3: CASSEAGTGGYGYTF. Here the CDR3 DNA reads TGTGCCAGCAGTGAAGCAGGGACAGGGGGCTATGGCTACACCTTC. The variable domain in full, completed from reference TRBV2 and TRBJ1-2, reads EPEVTQTPSHQVTQMGQEVILRCVPISNHLYFYWYRQILGQKVEFLVSFYNNEISEKSEIFDDQFSVERPDGSNFTLKIRSTKLEDSAMYFCASSEAGTGGYGYTFGSGTRLTVV.